Listed here are 15 T cell receptor beta chains from one sample, sequenced in a study of blood T cell repertoires in COVID-19. Generated by immunoSEQ multiplex PCR, the TCRdb table keeps only in-frame clones and is missing some. This table holds fewer than 350,000 clones, around 81% found once. The specimen sequenced was peripheral blood. The source is a woman aged 60-75 years with active or convalescent COVID-19.

This sequence joins TRBV3-1 (or the pseudogene TRBV3-2) and TRBJ1-1, with unresolved D. This CDR3 contains 13 residues. From germline, CDR1 is LGHDT and CDR2 YNNKEL (reference sequence). Between the trimmed V and J ends, which lost 1 base and 2 bases, there was a span of 5 bases. The CDR3 DNA reads as TGTGCCAGCAGCCAAGGTCTTAACACTGAAGCTTTCTTT. Translation gives CASSQGLNTEAFF.

DNA for the CDR3: TGTGCCAGCAGCGTAGGGGCAGGGGCCTTCTACAATGAGCAGTTCTTC. Amino acids: CASSVGAGAFYNEQFF. The chain couples TRBV9 to TRBJ2-1; TRBD1 might be the D (6 bases). The CDR3 totals 16 residues. Germline V gives CDR1 SGDLS, CDR2 YYNGEE. Trimming removed 0 bases at V and 3 bases at J, with 13 bases between.

The V and J genes are TRBV6-4 and TRBJ1-1; the D gene is possibly TRBD1 (5 bases). Germline CDR1 and CDR2: MRHNA and SNTAGT. The CDR3 totals 12 residues. V lost 5 bases and J lost 4, with 8 bases in between. The CDR3 DNA reads TGTGCCAGCAGTAGGCAGGGCACTGAAGCTTTCTTT. It encodes CASSRQGTEAFF.

J is TRBJ2-1 and V is TRBV5-4, with 9 bases identical to TRBD1. The V segment lost 4 bases and the J segment 7 bases; nucleotides outside the gene matches: 9. CDR3 length equals 15 residues. From germline, CDR1 is SGHNT and CDR2 YYREEE (reference sequence). The CDR3 sequence: CASSAPQGASNEQFF. The CDR3 DNA sequence: TGTGCCAGCAGCGCTCCACAGGGGGCTTCGAATGAGCAGTTCTTC.

The rearrangement links TRBV2 to TRBJ2-5; TRBD2 matches 10 bases. The junction had 7 bases not matched to a gene; V was cut back by 4 bases and J by 5 bases. Germline V lookup: CDR1 SNHLY, CDR2 FYNNEI. The CDR3 totals 15 residues. The CDR3 is CASSAERGGEETQYF. The DNA for the CDR3 is TGTGCCAGCAGTGCTGAGCGGGGGGGCGAGGAGACCCAGTACTTC.

This clone has only one observation. This chain links TRBV5-6 with TRBJ2-5; D is ambiguous. Germline V gene data show CDR1 as SGHDT and CDR2 as YYEEEE. The CDR3 totals 15 residues. V lost 6 bases and J lost 1, with 16 bases in between. In nucleotides, the CDR3 is TGTGCCAGCACTTTGGATGTGACTGGCCAAGAGACCCAGTACTTC. This codes for CASTLDVTGQETQYF.

The V call is TRBV28, the J call TRBJ1-1; 7 nucleotides match TRBD1. CDR1 is MDHEN and CDR2 is SYDVKM in the germline V gene. Trimming cost V 6 bases and J 7 bases; bases outside gene matches: 2. The CDR3 is 11 residues long. Here the CDR3 DNA reads TGTGCCAGCAGGACAGGGAGTGAAGCTTTCTTT. It is translated as CASRTGSEAFF.

The chain carries TRBV6-5 and TRBJ2-7; the D gene is possibly TRBD2 (5 bases). The length of the CDR3 is 14 residues. CDR1 is MNHEY and CDR2 is SVGAGI in the germline V gene. Between the trimmed V and J ends, which lost 7 bases and 0 bases, there was a span of 13 bases. For the CDR3, the DNA is TGTGCCAGCACCACGGACTCGAGCTCCTACGAGCAGTACTTC. It translates to CASTTDSSSYEQYF.

The gene calls are TRBV5-1 and TRBJ1-2; a possible D gene is TRBD1 (6 bases). CDR3 length: 15 amino acids. The V end was cut by 6 bases, the J end by 4 bases, with 19 bases between. From germline, CDR1 is SGHRS and CDR2 YFSETQ. The CDR3: CASKRGAERSYGYTF. The CDR3 region has the DNA TGCGCCAGCAAGCGGGGGGCTGAACGTAGCTATGGCTACACCTTC.

This rearrangement joins TRBV19 to TRBJ2-1; 10 bases agree with TRBD1. The CDR3 spans 17 residues. Germline lookup yields CDR1 LNHDA and CDR2 SQIVND (reference sequence). V was pared by 7 bases and J by 0 bases, with 9 bases of the junction left unmatched. The CDR3 DNA follows: TGTGCCAGTAAGGGGGACAGGGGACTCAGCTCCTACAATGAGCAGTTCTTC. Its protein product is CASKGDRGLSSYNEQFF.

The rearrangement links TRBV29-1 to TRBJ2-1, with no clear D. Germline V gene data show CDR1 as SQVTM and CDR2 as ANQGSEA. This CDR3 is 12 amino acids long. Trimming cost V 8 bases and J 6 bases, with 14 bases left between them. The CDR3 here is CSSLPSSNEQFF. DNA for the CDR3: TGCAGCTCGTTACCTAGTTCCAATGAGCAGTTCTTC.

This chain links TRBV12-3 or TRBV12-4 with TRBJ1-1, with D possibly being TRBD1 (5 bases). CDR3 size: 12 residues. Trimming left V 5 bases short and J 5 bases short, with 9 bases between. The CDR3 here is CASSIAGTEAFF. CDR3 coding DNA: TGTGCCAGCAGTATCGCAGGGACTGAAGCTTTCTTT.

This chain connects TRBV3-1 (or the pseudogene TRBV3-2) to TRBJ2-7; D is uncertain. The CDR3 is 11 residues long. Trimming took 5 bases from V and 7 from J, leaving 9 bases between them. Per germline, CDR1 LGHDT and CDR2 YNNKEL (reference sequence). The chain's CDR3 is CASSGPKEQYF. In DNA, the CDR3 is TGTGCCAGCAGCGGGCCCAAGGAGCAGTACTTC.

The chain employs TRBV19 and TRBJ1-2, with 9 bases matching TRBD1. Germline CDR1 and CDR2: LNHDA and SQIVND (reference sequence). V was pared by 6 bases and J by 4 bases, with 6 bases of the junction left unmatched. The length of the CDR3 is 14 residues. CDR3 DNA: TGTGCCAGTAGAATACAGGGGGCTGGCTATGGCTACACCTTC. It translates to CASRIQGAGYGYTF.

The chain is built from TRBV5-5 and TRBJ2-2; 7 nucleotides match TRBD2. CDR1 SGHKS and CDR2 YYEKEE come from the germline V gene (reference sequence). This CDR3 spans 16 amino acids. After removal of 5 bases from V and 1 base from J, the junction contained 8 bases not matched to a gene. The CDR3: CASRWDPGGNTGELFF. The CDR3 nucleotides read TGTGCCAGCAGGTGGGACCCGGGAGGGAACACCGGGGAGCTGTTTTTT.